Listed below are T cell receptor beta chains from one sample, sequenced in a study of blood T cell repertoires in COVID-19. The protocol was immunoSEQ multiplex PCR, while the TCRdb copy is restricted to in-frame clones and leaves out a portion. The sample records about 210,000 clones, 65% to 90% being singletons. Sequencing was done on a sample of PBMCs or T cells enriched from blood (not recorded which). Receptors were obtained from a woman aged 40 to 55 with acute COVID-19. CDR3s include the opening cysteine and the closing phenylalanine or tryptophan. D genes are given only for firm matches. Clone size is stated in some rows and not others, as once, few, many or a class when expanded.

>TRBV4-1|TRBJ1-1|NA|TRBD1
CASSRQGELTEAFF
TGCGCCAGCAGCCGACAGGGGGAGTTGACTGAAGCTTTCTTT
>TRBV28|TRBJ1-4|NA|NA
CASSLNTGSGEKLFF
TGTGCCAGCAGTCTAAATACAGGGTCCGGCGAAAAACTGTTTTTT
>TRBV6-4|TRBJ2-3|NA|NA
CASSQGLITDTQYF
TGTGCCAGCAGTCAGGGTCTTATCACAGATACGCAGTATTTT
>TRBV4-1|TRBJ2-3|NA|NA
CASSQGQTPTDTQYF
TGCGCCAGCAGCCAAGGACAAACTCCCACAGATACGCAGTATTTT
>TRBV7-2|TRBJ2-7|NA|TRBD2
CASSFIAGGPGYEQYF
TGTGCCAGCAGCTTTATAGCGGGAGGGCCTGGGTACGAGCAGTACTTC
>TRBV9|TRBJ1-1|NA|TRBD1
CASSGTGAEAFF
TGTGCCAGCAGCGGGACAGGGGCTGAAGCTTTCTTT
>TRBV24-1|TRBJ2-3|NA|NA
CATSDPIKAEEGLTDTQYF
TGTGCCACCAGTGATCCGATTAAAGCGGAAGAAGGTCTCACAGATACGCAGTATTTT
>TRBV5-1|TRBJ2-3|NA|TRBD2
CASSPRTSGGRDTQYF
TGCGCCAGCAGCCCACGGACTAGCGGGGGCCGGGATACGCAGTATTTT
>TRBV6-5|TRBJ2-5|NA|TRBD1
CASSPGGTQYF
TGTGCCAGCAGTCCAGGGGGGACCCAGTACTTC
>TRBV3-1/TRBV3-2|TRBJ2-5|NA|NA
CASSNLGEGDETQYF
TGTGCCAGCAGCAATTTAGGGGAGGGGGATGAGACCCAGTACTTC
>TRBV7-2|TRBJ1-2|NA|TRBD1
CASSSGDRVYGYTF
TGTGCCAGCAGCTCCGGGGACAGGGTGTACGGCTACACCTTC
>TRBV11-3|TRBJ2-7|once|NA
CASSSLYEQYF
TGTGCCAGCAGCTCCTTATACGAGCAGTACTTC
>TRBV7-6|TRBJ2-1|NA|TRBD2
CASSPHFGAGNNEQFF
TGTGCCAGCAGCCCCCACTTTGGAGCGGGGAACAATGAGCAGTTCTTC
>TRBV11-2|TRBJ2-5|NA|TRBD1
CASSLGPGGQETQYF
TGTGCCAGCAGCTTAGGGCCAGGGGGTCAAGAGACCCAGTACTTC
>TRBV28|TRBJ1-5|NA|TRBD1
CASRLGTGGYQPQHF
TGTGCCAGCAGGCTCGGGACAGGGGGATATCAGCCCCAGCATTTT
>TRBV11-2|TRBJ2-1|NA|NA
CASSSTTPYNEQFF
TGTGCCAGCAGCTCGACGACACCTTACAATGAGCAGTTCTTC
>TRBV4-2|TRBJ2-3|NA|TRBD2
CASSQGASGVTDTQYF
TGTGCCAGCAGCCAAGGGGCCAGCGGGGTTACAGATACGCAGTATTTT
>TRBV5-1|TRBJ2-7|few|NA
CASSFGGSTYEQYF
TGCGCCAGCAGCTTTGGAGGGAGCACCTACGAGCAGTACTTC
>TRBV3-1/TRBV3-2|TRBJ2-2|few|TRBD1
CASSRGTGQHTGELFF
TGTGCCAGCAGCCGCGGGACAGGGCAGCACACCGGGGAGCTGTTTTTT
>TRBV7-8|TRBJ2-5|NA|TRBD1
CASSTRTGGYQETQYF
TGTGCCAGCAGCACCAGGACAGGGGGGTACCAAGAGACCCAGTACTTC
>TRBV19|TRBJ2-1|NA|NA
CASSIDPAAYEQFF
TGTGCCAGTAGTATCGACCCAGCGGCCTATGAGCAGTTCTTC
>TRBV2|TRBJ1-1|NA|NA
CASSDQRQGYTEAFF
TGTGCCAGCAGTGATCAGAGGCAGGGATACACTGAAGCTTTCTTT
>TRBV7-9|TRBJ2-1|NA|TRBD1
CASSLGRKGQGGYNEQFF
TGTGCCAGCAGCTTAGGAAGAAAAGGACAGGGTGGGTACAATGAGCAGTTCTTC
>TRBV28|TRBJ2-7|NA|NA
CASSGRVAYEQYF
TGTGCCAGCAGTGGTAGAGTGGCCTACGAGCAGTACTTC
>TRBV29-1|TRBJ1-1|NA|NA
CSVEDRAGDTEAFF
TGCAGCGTTGAAGATCGGGCAGGGGACACTGAAGCTTTCTTT
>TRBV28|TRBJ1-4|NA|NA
CASSLGGADAKKLFF
TGTGCCAGCAGTTTAGGGGGCGCGGATGCGAAAAAACTGTTTTTT
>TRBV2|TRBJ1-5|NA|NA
CASNALSRGNQPQHF
TGTGCCAGCAACGCCCTTAGCCGGGGCAATCAGCCCCAGCATTTT
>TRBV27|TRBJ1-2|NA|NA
CASSLRGLGGYTF
TGTGCCAGCAGTTTAAGAGGTCTCGGGGGCTACACCTTC
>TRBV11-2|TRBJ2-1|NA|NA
CASSSYRTNNEQFF
TGTGCCAGCAGCTCGTACAGGACCAACAATGAGCAGTTCTTC
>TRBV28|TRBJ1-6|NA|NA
CASSDPGSPLHF
TGTGCCAGCAGTGATCCGGGGTCACCCCTCCACTTT
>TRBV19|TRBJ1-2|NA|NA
CASSMSGYGYTF
TGTGCCAGTAGTATGTCCGGCTATGGCTACACCTTC
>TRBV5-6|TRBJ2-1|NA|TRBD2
CASSLERGSSYNEQFF
TGTGCCAGCAGCTTAGAGCGCGGGAGCTCCTACAATGAGCAGTTCTTC
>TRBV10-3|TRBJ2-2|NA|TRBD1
CAISGGQGTNTGELFF
TGTGCCATCAGTGGGGGACAGGGGACGAACACCGGGGAGCTGTTTTTT
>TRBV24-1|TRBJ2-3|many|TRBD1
CATGGQVADTQYF
TGTGCCACCGGGGGACAGGTTGCAGATACGCAGTATTTT
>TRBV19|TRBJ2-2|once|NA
CASSYASDTGELFF
TGTGCCAGTAGTTACGCTAGCGACACCGGGGAGCTGTTTTTT
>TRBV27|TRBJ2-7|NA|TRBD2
CASSLGGRSYEQYF
TGTGCCAGCAGTTTGGGAGGGAGATCCTACGAGCAGTACTTC
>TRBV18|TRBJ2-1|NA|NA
CASSPRGNNEQFF
TGTGCCAGCTCACCCCGCGGGAACAATGAGCAGTTCTTC
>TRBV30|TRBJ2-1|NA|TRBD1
CAHKGAASSREQFF
TGTGCCCATAAGGGGGCCGCCTCATCACGCGAGCAGTTCTTC
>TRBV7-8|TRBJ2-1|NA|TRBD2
CASSKTSKSSYNEQFF
TGTGCCAGCAGCAAGACTAGCAAGAGCTCCTACAATGAGCAGTTCTTC
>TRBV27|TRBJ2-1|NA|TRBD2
CASSPFGAGVYNEQFF
TGTGCCAGCAGTCCGTTCGGGGCGGGAGTCTACAATGAGCAGTTCTTC
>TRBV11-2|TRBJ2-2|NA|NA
CASSPNTGELFF
TGTGCCAGCAGCCCTAACACCGGGGAGCTGTTTTTT
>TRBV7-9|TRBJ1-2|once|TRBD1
CASSFPDRDTNYGYTF
TGTGCCAGCAGCTTCCCGGACAGGGACACGAACTATGGCTACACCTTC
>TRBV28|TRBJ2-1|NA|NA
CASRWGDSYNEQFF
TGTGCCAGCAGGTGGGGCGACTCCTACAATGAGCAGTTCTTC
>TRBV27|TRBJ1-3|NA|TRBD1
CASKAPGQTGNTIYF
TGTGCCAGCAAAGCCCCGGGACAGACTGGAAACACCATATATTTT